A selection of T cell receptor beta chains follows, all from one sample in a study of cytomegalovirus exposure and HLA in healthy donors. Produced via immunoSEQ multiplex PCR; TCRdb's table is partial and in-frame only. The sample records roughly 120,000 clones, about 80% being singletons. The source material was PBMCs. Receptors originate from a man younger than 45 in good health and CMV-seropositive. The CDR3 runs from the conserved cysteine through the conserved F or W. Each record gives: D gene, V gene, clone size, J gene, CDR3 protein, CDR3 DNA. The D gene is left open where the match is weak. The size field is filled for only some rows; it gives once, few, many or a size class.

d_call: TRBD2
v_call: TRBV19
clone_size: NA
j_call: TRBJ2-5
cdr3_aa: CASSIYSGGFQETQYF
cdr3_nt: TGTGCCAGTAGTATATATAGCGGGGGGTTCCAAGAGACCCAGTACTTC

d_call: TRBD1
v_call: TRBV18
clone_size: NA
j_call: TRBJ1-4
cdr3_aa: CASSPGTGTTNEKLFF
cdr3_nt: TGTGCCAGCTCACCTGGGACAGGAACAACTAATGAAAAACTGTTTTTT

d_call: NA
v_call: TRBV5-1
clone_size: NA
j_call: TRBJ1-2
cdr3_aa: CVTGGAENYGYTF
cdr3_nt: TGCGTCACCGGGGGTGCAGAGAACTATGGCTACACCTTC

d_call: NA
v_call: TRBV6-5
clone_size: NA
j_call: TRBJ2-2
cdr3_aa: CASSLRGLNTGELFF
cdr3_nt: TGTGCCAGCAGTTTGAGGGGGTTGAACACCGGGGAGCTGTTTTTT

d_call: NA
v_call: TRBV4-3
clone_size: NA
j_call: TRBJ2-6
cdr3_aa: CASSQDYSNSGANVLTF
cdr3_nt: TGCGCCAGCAGCCAAGATTACAGCAACTCTGGGGCCAACGTCCTGACTTTC

d_call: NA
v_call: TRBV29-1
clone_size: NA
j_call: TRBJ1-4
cdr3_aa: CSASRTQGPNEKLFF
cdr3_nt: TGCAGCGCATCACGAACACAGGGCCCTAATGAAAAACTGTTTTTT

d_call: TRBD2
v_call: TRBV11-3
clone_size: once
j_call: TRBJ2-7
cdr3_aa: CASSLERTSGAYEQYF
cdr3_nt: TGTGCCAGCAGCTTAGAGCGTACTAGCGGAGCCTACGAGCAGTACTTC

d_call: NA
v_call: TRBV11-2
clone_size: few
j_call: TRBJ2-5
cdr3_aa: CASSSPGGGWETQYF
cdr3_nt: TGTGCCAGCAGCTCGCCTGGTGGGGGGTGGGAGACCCAGTACTTC

d_call: TRBD2
v_call: TRBV27
clone_size: NA
j_call: TRBJ2-2
cdr3_aa: CASTSGGHRNTGELFF
cdr3_nt: TGTGCCAGCACCAGCGGGGGCCATCGAAACACCGGGGAGCTGTTTTTT

d_call: TRBD1
v_call: TRBV6-5
clone_size: NA
j_call: TRBJ1-3
cdr3_aa: CASSYSPGGSGNTIYF
cdr3_nt: TGTGCCAGCAGTTACTCCCCAGGGGGATCTGGAAACACCATATATTTT

d_call: NA
v_call: TRBV4-1
clone_size: NA
j_call: TRBJ1-2
cdr3_aa: CASSQERQTSYGYTF
cdr3_nt: TGCGCCAGCAGCCAAGAGCGACAGACCAGCTATGGCTACACCTTC

d_call: TRBD2
v_call: TRBV9
clone_size: NA
j_call: TRBJ2-1
cdr3_aa: CASSGGLAGPRFF
cdr3_nt: TGTGCCAGCAGCGGGGGACTAGCGGGGCCGAGGTTCTTC

d_call: NA
v_call: TRBV7-9
clone_size: NA
j_call: TRBJ1-5
cdr3_aa: CASSPGEGPQHF
cdr3_nt: TGTGCCAGCAGCCCCGGGGAAGGGCCCCAGCATTTT

d_call: TRBD2
v_call: TRBV28
clone_size: NA
j_call: TRBJ2-7
cdr3_aa: CASRGGLAAYEQYF
cdr3_nt: TGTGCCAGCAGGGGGGGTCTAGCGGCCTACGAGCAGTACTTC

d_call: NA
v_call: TRBV9
clone_size: NA
j_call: TRBJ2-3
cdr3_aa: CASSGPQATYTDTQYF
cdr3_nt: TGTGCCAGCAGCGGACCACAGGCTACTTATACAGATACGCAGTATTTT

d_call: NA
v_call: TRBV19
clone_size: NA
j_call: TRBJ1-1
cdr3_aa: CASTTGTRTEAFF
cdr3_nt: TGTGCCAGTACTACAGGGACGAGGACTGAAGCTTTCTTT

d_call: NA
v_call: TRBV4-2
clone_size: NA
j_call: TRBJ2-3
cdr3_aa: CASSLEQGGDTQYF
cdr3_nt: TGTGCCAGCAGCTTGGAGCAGGGTGGAGATACGCAGTATTTT

d_call: NA
v_call: TRBV7-2
clone_size: NA
j_call: TRBJ1-1
cdr3_aa: CASSQGVGRDTEAFF
cdr3_nt: TGTGCCAGCAGCCAGGGAGTTGGGAGGGACACTGAAGCTTTCTTT

d_call: NA
v_call: TRBV5-1
clone_size: NA
j_call: TRBJ1-2
cdr3_aa: CASSLDARYGYTF
cdr3_nt: TGCGCCAGCAGCTTGGACGCACGGTATGGCTACACCTTC

d_call: TRBD2
v_call: TRBV10-3
clone_size: NA
j_call: TRBJ2-1
cdr3_aa: CAISELAAAGASSYNEQFF
cdr3_nt: TGTGCCATCAGTGAGCTAGCGGCGGCAGGCGCCAGCTCCTACAATGAGCAGTTCTTC

d_call: TRBD2
v_call: TRBV5-6
clone_size: once
j_call: TRBJ2-5
cdr3_aa: CASSLAGGREETQYF
cdr3_nt: TGTGCCAGCAGCTTGGCGGGAGGGAGGGAAGAGACCCAGTACTTC

d_call: TRBD1
v_call: TRBV6-5
clone_size: NA
j_call: TRBJ1-5
cdr3_aa: CASRRTGGNQPQHF
cdr3_nt: TGTGCCAGCAGGCGGACAGGGGGGAATCAGCCCCAGCATTTT

d_call: TRBD1
v_call: TRBV30
clone_size: few
j_call: TRBJ1-4
cdr3_aa: CAWSTPGGADEKLFF
cdr3_nt: TGTGCCTGGAGTACCCCAGGGGGCGCGGATGAAAAACTGTTTTTT

d_call: TRBD2
v_call: TRBV2
clone_size: NA
j_call: TRBJ2-7
cdr3_aa: CASSEVPASGNEQYF
cdr3_nt: TGTGCCAGCAGTGAAGTTCCGGCTAGCGGGAACGAGCAGTACTTC

d_call: TRBD1
v_call: TRBV7-9
clone_size: NA
j_call: TRBJ1-4
cdr3_aa: CASSRDRDYEKLFF
cdr3_nt: TGTGCCAGCAGTAGAGACAGGGACTATGAAAAACTGTTTTTT

d_call: NA
v_call: TRBV5-4
clone_size: NA
j_call: TRBJ2-7
cdr3_aa: CASSSGDNPYEQYF
cdr3_nt: TGTGCCAGCAGCTCCGGGGACAACCCCTACGAGCAGTACTTC

d_call: TRBD1
v_call: TRBV28
clone_size: NA
j_call: TRBJ2-6
cdr3_aa: CASSYDRANVLTF
cdr3_nt: TGTGCCAGCAGTTACGACAGGGCAAACGTCCTGACTTTC

d_call: NA
v_call: TRBV5-1
clone_size: NA
j_call: TRBJ2-1
cdr3_aa: CASSLEFWAGVGNEQFF
cdr3_nt: TGCGCCAGCAGCTTGGAATTCTGGGCAGGGGTTGGGAATGAGCAGTTCTTC

d_call: NA
v_call: TRBV6-1
clone_size: NA
j_call: TRBJ2-3
cdr3_aa: CATQAGSAHTDTQYF
cdr3_nt: TGTGCCACCCAGGCAGGGTCGGCTCACACAGATACGCAGTATTTT

d_call: NA
v_call: TRBV11-3
clone_size: NA
j_call: TRBJ2-1
cdr3_aa: CASSLDQGTDNEQFF
cdr3_nt: TGTGCCAGCAGCTTAGATCAGGGGACCGACAATGAGCAGTTCTTC

d_call: NA
v_call: TRBV7-2
clone_size: NA
j_call: TRBJ2-5
cdr3_aa: CASSLVGGLSGETQYF
cdr3_nt: TGTGCCAGCAGCTTAGTGGGAGGACTAAGTGGAGAGACCCAGTACTTC

d_call: TRBD2
v_call: TRBV7-7
clone_size: NA
j_call: TRBJ2-2
cdr3_aa: CASSLGLAGANPLSTGELFF
cdr3_nt: TGTGCCAGCAGCTTAGGCCTAGCGGGGGCTAATCCCCTTAGCACCGGGGAGCTGTTTTTT

d_call: TRBD1
v_call: TRBV5-4
clone_size: NA
j_call: TRBJ1-1
cdr3_aa: CASSLGGQAGGEAFF
cdr3_nt: TGTGCCAGCAGCTTGGGGGGACAGGCAGGAGGTGAAGCTTTCTTT

d_call: TRBD2
v_call: TRBV9
clone_size: few
j_call: TRBJ2-5
cdr3_aa: CASTSNLAGGQETQYF
cdr3_nt: TGTGCCAGCACCTCGAATCTAGCGGGGGGCCAAGAGACCCAGTACTTC

d_call: NA
v_call: TRBV14
clone_size: NA
j_call: TRBJ2-7
cdr3_aa: CASSQQGYEQYF
cdr3_nt: TGTGCCAGCAGCCAGCAGGGTTACGAGCAGTACTTC

d_call: NA
v_call: TRBV30
clone_size: NA
j_call: TRBJ1-1
cdr3_aa: CAWSPQVQIRLLDTEAFF
cdr3_nt: TGTGCCTGGAGTCCACAGGTCCAGATTCGATTATTAGACACTGAAGCTTTCTTT

d_call: NA
v_call: TRBV27
clone_size: few
j_call: TRBJ1-2
cdr3_aa: CASSMGGANYGYTF
cdr3_nt: TGTGCCAGCAGTATGGGGGGAGCTAACTATGGCTACACCTTC

d_call: NA
v_call: TRBV19
clone_size: NA
j_call: TRBJ1-2
cdr3_aa: CASSPQRWRGYTF
cdr3_nt: TGTGCCAGTAGTCCTCAGAGGTGGAGGGGCTACACCTTC

d_call: NA
v_call: TRBV7-2
clone_size: NA
j_call: TRBJ1-6
cdr3_aa: CASSFTSYNSPLHF
cdr3_nt: TGTGCCAGCAGCTTCACTAGCTATAATTCACCCCTCCACTTT

d_call: TRBD1
v_call: TRBV7-2
clone_size: NA
j_call: TRBJ1-5
cdr3_aa: CASSLDAPTGDHSNQPQHF
cdr3_nt: TGTGCCAGCAGCTTAGATGCCCCCACAGGGGACCATAGCAATCAGCCCCAGCATTTT

d_call: NA
v_call: TRBV30
clone_size: NA
j_call: TRBJ2-7
cdr3_aa: CAWSLTGLLYEQYF
cdr3_nt: TGTGCCTGGAGTTTGACAGGTCTCCTCTACGAGCAGTACTTC

d_call: TRBD1
v_call: TRBV19
clone_size: NA
j_call: TRBJ1-2
cdr3_aa: CASRDDREANYGYTF
cdr3_nt: TGTGCCAGTCGGGATGACAGGGAAGCTAACTATGGCTACACCTTC

d_call: TRBD1
v_call: TRBV28
clone_size: NA
j_call: TRBJ1-5
cdr3_aa: CASSPDRVNQPQHF
cdr3_nt: TGTGCCAGCAGTCCCGACAGGGTTAATCAGCCCCAGCATTTT

d_call: TRBD2
v_call: TRBV5-1
clone_size: NA
j_call: TRBJ2-3
cdr3_aa: CASSFLSSGGSTDTQYF
cdr3_nt: TGCGCCAGCAGCTTCCTTTCTAGCGGGGGCAGCACAGATACGCAGTATTTT

d_call: NA
v_call: TRBV7-9
clone_size: NA
j_call: TRBJ2-7
cdr3_aa: CASSFRDTPYEQYF
cdr3_nt: TGTGCCAGCAGCTTCCGGGACACTCCCTACGAGCAGTACTTC

d_call: NA
v_call: TRBV5-1
clone_size: NA
j_call: TRBJ2-3
cdr3_aa: CASSPGGTDTQYF
cdr3_nt: TGCGCCAGCAGCCCTGGAGGGACAGATACGCAGTATTTT

d_call: NA
v_call: TRBV9
clone_size: NA
j_call: TRBJ2-2
cdr3_aa: CASSFTPNTGELFF
cdr3_nt: TGTGCCAGCAGCTTTACACCGAACACCGGGGAGCTGTTTTTT

d_call: NA
v_call: TRBV7-2
clone_size: NA
j_call: TRBJ2-7
cdr3_aa: CASSPYWTNSYEQYF
cdr3_nt: TGTGCCAGCAGCCCTTACTGGACAAACTCCTACGAGCAGTACTTC

d_call: NA
v_call: TRBV27
clone_size: NA
j_call: TRBJ1-2
cdr3_aa: CASSYKQGSYGYTF
cdr3_nt: TGTGCCAGCAGTTATAAACAGGGATCCTATGGCTACACCTTC

d_call: TRBD1
v_call: TRBV27
clone_size: few
j_call: TRBJ1-1
cdr3_aa: CASSPLQGEGTEAFF
cdr3_nt: TGTGCCAGCAGCCCCCTACAGGGGGAGGGAACTGAAGCTTTCTTT

d_call: NA
v_call: TRBV4-1
clone_size: once
j_call: TRBJ1-1
cdr3_aa: CASSPRGRGGTEAFF
cdr3_nt: TGCGCCAGCAGCCCAAGAGGACGAGGGGGCACTGAAGCTTTCTTT

d_call: TRBD2
v_call: TRBV7-3
clone_size: NA
j_call: TRBJ2-5
cdr3_aa: CASSLNLGGVKETQYF
cdr3_nt: TGTGCCAGCAGCTTAAATCTGGGGGGGGTTAAAGAGACCCAGTACTTC

d_call: TRBD1
v_call: TRBV7-8
clone_size: NA
j_call: TRBJ2-7
cdr3_aa: CASSSFPQGESYEQYF
cdr3_nt: TGTGCCAGCAGCTCATTCCCGCAGGGGGAATCCTACGAGCAGTACTTC

d_call: NA
v_call: TRBV6-5
clone_size: NA
j_call: TRBJ1-5
cdr3_aa: CASSSKGLIQPQHF
cdr3_nt: TGTGCCAGCAGTTCCAAGGGACTGATTCAGCCCCAGCATTTT

d_call: TRBD1
v_call: TRBV30
clone_size: NA
j_call: TRBJ1-5
cdr3_aa: CAWAGTGGNQPQHF
cdr3_nt: TGTGCCTGGGCCGGGACAGGCGGCAATCAGCCCCAGCATTTT

d_call: NA
v_call: TRBV7-9
clone_size: NA
j_call: TRBJ2-5
cdr3_aa: CASSGLGEETQYF
cdr3_nt: TGTGCCAGCAGCGGCCTAGGGGAAGAGACCCAGTACTTC

d_call: NA
v_call: TRBV5-4
clone_size: NA
j_call: TRBJ2-5
cdr3_aa: CASSFEDSGRTQYF
cdr3_nt: TGTGCCAGCAGCTTTGAAGATAGCGGACGTACCCAGTACTTC

d_call: TRBD1
v_call: TRBV11-3
clone_size: NA
j_call: TRBJ2-2
cdr3_aa: CASRGTGGELFF
cdr3_nt: TGTGCCAGCAGGGGGACAGGCGGCGAGCTGTTTTTT

d_call: NA
v_call: TRBV2
clone_size: few
j_call: TRBJ1-6
cdr3_aa: CASSALEDSPLHF
cdr3_nt: TGTGCCAGCAGCGCGCTTGAGGATTCACCCCTCCACTTT